This TCR beta chain is from a study of cytomegalovirus exposure and HLA in healthy donors. V lost 1 base and J lost 3; bases outside the gene matches: 13. The CDR3 totals 18 residues. The PCR was carried out with 60 Vbeta primers and 13 Jbeta primers. Profiling relied on immunoSEQ multiplex PCR, and the TCRdb table lists in-frame clones only, not all of them. The sample yields roughly 140,000 clones, roughly 85% seen once. This chain connects TRBV5-3 to TRBJ2-1; 7 bases map to TRBD2. TRBV5-3 is an ORF; its function is uncertain. Sequencing was carried out using PBMCs. The sequence derives from a male donor in good health and CMV-seronegative. In DNA form, the CDR3 reads TGTGCCAGAAGCTTGAAAGCGGGACTTACCCCCCACTACAATGAGCAGTTCTTC. The encoded protein is CARSLKAGLTPHYNEQFF.